This T cell receptor beta chain was recovered during a study of T cell responses to AZD1222 COVID-19 vaccine. The CDR3 totals 16 residues. CDR1 is SQVTM, CDR2 ANQGSEA, per germline. V lost 7 bases to trimming and J lost 3 bases; unmatched junction nucleotides: 12. The repertoire was sequenced with immunoSEQ multiplex PCR; TCRdb's copy has only in-frame clones and lacks some. The sample records some 70,000 clones, approximately 80% being singletons. The receptor was derived from an adult in good health. This chain connects TRBV29-1 to TRBJ2-2; the match to TRBD1 covers 9 bases. This specimen was peripheral blood, taken on day 0 of AZD1222 vaccination. The CDR3 coding sequence is TGCAGCGCTACCGGGACAGGGAATGGAGACACCGGGGAGCTGTTTTTT. Protein sequence: CSATGTGNGDTGELFF.